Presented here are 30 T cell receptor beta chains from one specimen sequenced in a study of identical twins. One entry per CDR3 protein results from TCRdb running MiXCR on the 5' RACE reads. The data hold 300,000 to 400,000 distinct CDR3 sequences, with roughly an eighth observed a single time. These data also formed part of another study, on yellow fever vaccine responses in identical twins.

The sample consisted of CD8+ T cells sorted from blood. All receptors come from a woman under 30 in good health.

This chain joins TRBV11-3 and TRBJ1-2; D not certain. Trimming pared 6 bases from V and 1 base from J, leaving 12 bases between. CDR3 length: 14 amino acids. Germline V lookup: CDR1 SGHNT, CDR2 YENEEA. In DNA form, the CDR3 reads TGTGCCAGCAGTCGGCAGAAGTTTAACTATGGCTACACCTTC. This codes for CASSRQKFNYGYTF.

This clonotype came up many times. In DNA, the CDR3 is TGTGCCAGCAGGAACTCCTACGAGCAGTACTTC. Amino acid sequence: CASRNSYEQYF. The chain recombines TRBV2 with TRBJ2-7, with D unresolved. V was pared by 6 bases and J by 0 bases, with 3 bases between. The CDR3 totals 11 residues. Germline V gene lookup returns CDR1 SNHLY and CDR2 FYNNEI.

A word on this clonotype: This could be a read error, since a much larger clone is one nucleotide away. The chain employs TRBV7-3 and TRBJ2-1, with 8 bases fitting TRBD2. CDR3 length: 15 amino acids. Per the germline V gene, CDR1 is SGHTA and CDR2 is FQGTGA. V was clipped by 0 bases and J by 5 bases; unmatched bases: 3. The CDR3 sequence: CASSLTPAGDNEQFF. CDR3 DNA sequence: TGTGCCAGCAGCTTAACCCCAGCGGGAGACAATGAGCAGTTCTTC.

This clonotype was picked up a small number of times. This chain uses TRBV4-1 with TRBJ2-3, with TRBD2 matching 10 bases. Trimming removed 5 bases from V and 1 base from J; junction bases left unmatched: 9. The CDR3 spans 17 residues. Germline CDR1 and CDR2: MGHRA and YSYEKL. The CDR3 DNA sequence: TGCGCCAGCAGCGTAAGCGGGAGGGCCTCAGGCACAGATACGCAGTATTTT. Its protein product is CASSVSGRASGTDTQYF.

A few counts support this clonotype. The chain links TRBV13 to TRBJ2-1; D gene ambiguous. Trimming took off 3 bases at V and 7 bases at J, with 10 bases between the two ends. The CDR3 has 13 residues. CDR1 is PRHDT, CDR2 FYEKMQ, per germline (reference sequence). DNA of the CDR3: TGTGCCAGCAGCTTGTTACAGAGGAATGAGCAGTTCTTC. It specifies CASSLLQRNEQFF.

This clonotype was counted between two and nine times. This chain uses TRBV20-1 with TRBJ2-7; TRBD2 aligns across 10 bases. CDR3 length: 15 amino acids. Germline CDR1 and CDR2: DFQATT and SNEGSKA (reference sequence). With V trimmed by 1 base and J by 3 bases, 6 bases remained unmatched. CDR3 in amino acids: CSARGASGGHYEQYV. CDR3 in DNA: TGCAGTGCTAGAGGGGCTAGCGGGGGCCACTACGAGCAGTACGTC.

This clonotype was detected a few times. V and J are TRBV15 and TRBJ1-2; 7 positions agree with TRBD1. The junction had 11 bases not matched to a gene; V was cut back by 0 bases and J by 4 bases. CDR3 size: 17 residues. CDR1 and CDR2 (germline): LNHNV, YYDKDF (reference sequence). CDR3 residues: CATSRDDPTGSIYGYTF. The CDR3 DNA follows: TGTGCCACCAGCAGAGATGATCCGACAGGGTCAATCTATGGCTACACCTTC.

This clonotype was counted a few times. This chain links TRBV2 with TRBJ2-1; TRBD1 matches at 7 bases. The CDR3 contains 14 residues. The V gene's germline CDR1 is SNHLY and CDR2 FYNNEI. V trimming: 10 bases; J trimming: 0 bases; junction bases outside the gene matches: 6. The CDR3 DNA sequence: TGTGCCACCATGGGACAGAGCTCCTACAATGAGCAGTTCTTC. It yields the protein CATMGQSSYNEQFF.

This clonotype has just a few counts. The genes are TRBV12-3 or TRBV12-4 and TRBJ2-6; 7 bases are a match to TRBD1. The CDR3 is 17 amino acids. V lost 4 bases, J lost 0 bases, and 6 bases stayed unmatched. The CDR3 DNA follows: TGTGCCAGCAGTTCGACAGGGAGCCTCTCTGGGGCCAACGTCCTGACTTTC. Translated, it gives CASSSTGSLSGANVLTF.

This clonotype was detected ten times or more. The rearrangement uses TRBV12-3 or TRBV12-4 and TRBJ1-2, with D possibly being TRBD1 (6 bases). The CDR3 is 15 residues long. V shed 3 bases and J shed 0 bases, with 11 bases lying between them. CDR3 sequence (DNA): TGTGCCAGCAGTTTGGGACACCCAGCTAACTATGGCTACACCTTC. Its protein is CASSLGHPANYGYTF.

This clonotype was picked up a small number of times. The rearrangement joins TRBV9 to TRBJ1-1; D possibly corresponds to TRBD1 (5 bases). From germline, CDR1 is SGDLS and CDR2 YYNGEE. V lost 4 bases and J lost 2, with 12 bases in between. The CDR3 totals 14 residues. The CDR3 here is CASSPGVPNTEAFF. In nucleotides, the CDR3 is TGTGCCAGCAGCCCGGGGGTCCCAAACACTGAAGCTTTCTTT.

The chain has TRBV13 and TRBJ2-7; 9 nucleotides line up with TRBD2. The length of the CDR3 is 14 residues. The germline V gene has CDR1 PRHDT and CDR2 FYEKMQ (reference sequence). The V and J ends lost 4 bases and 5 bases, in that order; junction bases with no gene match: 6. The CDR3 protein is CASSYSGSGDEQYF. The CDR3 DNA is TGTGCCAGCAGCTATAGCGGGAGTGGTGACGAGCAGTACTTC.

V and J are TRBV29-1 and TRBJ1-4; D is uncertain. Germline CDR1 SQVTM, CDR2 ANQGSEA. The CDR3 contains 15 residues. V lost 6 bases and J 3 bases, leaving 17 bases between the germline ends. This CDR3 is CSVDLGGGPNEKLFF. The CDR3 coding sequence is TGCAGCGTGGACCTCGGTGGAGGACCTAATGAAAAACTGTTTTTT.

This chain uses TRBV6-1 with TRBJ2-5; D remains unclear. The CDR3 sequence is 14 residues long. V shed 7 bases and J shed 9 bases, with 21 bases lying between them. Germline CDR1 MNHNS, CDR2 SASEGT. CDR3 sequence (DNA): TGTGCCAGCATCCACGGAACAGTTCACCCGTCCCAGTACTTC. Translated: CASIHGTVHPSQYF.

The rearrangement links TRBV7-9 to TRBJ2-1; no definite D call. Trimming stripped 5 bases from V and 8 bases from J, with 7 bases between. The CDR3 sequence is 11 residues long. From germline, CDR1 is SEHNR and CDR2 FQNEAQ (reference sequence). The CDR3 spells CASSKEDEQFF. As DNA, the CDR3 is TGTGCCAGCAGCAAGGAAGATGAGCAGTTCTTC.

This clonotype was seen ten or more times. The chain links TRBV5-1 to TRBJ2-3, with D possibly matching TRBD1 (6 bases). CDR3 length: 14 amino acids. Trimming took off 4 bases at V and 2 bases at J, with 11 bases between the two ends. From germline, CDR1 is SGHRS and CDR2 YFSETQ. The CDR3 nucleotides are TGCGCCAGCAGCACGGACAGCTACACAGATACGCAGTATTTT. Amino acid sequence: CASSTDSYTDTQYF.

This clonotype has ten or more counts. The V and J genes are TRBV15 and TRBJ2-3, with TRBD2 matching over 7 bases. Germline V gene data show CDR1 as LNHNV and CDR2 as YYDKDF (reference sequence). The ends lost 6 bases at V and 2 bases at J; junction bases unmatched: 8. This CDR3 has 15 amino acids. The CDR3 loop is CATRGGSTITDTQYF. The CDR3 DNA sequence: TGTGCCACCAGGGGCGGGAGTACTATCACAGATACGCAGTATTTT.

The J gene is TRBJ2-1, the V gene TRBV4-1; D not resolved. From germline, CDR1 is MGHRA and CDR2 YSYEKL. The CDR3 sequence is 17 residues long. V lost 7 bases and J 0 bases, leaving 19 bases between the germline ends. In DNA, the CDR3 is TGCGCCAGCACCACAAGGTTCCAGCGAAACTCCTACAATGAGCAGTTCTTC. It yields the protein CASTTRFQRNSYNEQFF.

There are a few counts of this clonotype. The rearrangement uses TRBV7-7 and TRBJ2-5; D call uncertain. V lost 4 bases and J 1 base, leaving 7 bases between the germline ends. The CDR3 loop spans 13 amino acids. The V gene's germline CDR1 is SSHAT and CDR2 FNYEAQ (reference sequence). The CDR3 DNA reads TGTGCCAGCAGCTCCCGCGGCCAAGAGACCCAGTACTTC. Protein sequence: CASSSRGQETQYF.

The CDR3 nucleotides are TGCGCCAGCAGCCAAGACTATTCCTACGAGCAGTACTTC. Amino acid sequence: CASSQDYSYEQYF. V is TRBV4-1 and J is TRBJ2-7; D ambiguous. The V end was cut by 0 bases, the J end by 1 base, with 4 bases between. Germline-derived CDR1 and CDR2 are MGHRA and YSYEKL. The CDR3 contains 13 residues.

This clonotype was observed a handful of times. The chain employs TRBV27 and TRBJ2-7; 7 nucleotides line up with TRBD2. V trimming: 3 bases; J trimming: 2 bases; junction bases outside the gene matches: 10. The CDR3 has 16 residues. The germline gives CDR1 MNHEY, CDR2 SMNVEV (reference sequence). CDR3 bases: TGTGCCAGCAGTTTTCTTGGGGAGGGCCAAGCCTACGAGCAGTACTTC. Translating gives CASSFLGEGQAYEQYF.

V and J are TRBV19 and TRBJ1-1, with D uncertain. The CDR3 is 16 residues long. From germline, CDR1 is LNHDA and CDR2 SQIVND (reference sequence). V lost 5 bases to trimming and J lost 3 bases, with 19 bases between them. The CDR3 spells CASSYGRTAWDTEAFF. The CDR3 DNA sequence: TGTGCCAGTAGTTATGGACGGACGGCTTGGGACACTGAAGCTTTCTTT.

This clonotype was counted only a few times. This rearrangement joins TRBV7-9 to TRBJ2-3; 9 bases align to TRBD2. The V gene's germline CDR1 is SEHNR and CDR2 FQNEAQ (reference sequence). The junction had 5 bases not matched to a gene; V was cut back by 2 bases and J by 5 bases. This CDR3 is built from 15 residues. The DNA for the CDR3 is TGTGCCAGCAGCTTACTAGCGGGGATGGGAGATACGCAGTATTTT. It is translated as CASSLLAGMGDTQYF.

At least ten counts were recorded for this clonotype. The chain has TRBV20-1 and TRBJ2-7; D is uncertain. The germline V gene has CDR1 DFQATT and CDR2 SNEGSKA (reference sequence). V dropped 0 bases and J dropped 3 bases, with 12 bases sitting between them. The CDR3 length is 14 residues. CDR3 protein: CSAREVGFNYEQYV. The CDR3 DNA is TGCAGTGCTAGAGAGGTAGGATTCAACTACGAGCAGTACGTC.

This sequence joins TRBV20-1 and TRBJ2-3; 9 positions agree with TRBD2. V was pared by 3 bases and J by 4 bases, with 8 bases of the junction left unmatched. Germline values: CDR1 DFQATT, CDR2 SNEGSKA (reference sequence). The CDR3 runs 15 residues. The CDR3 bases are TGCAGTGCTAGTCTAGCGGGGCCCCTCGCAGATACGCAGTATTTT. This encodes CSASLAGPLADTQYF.

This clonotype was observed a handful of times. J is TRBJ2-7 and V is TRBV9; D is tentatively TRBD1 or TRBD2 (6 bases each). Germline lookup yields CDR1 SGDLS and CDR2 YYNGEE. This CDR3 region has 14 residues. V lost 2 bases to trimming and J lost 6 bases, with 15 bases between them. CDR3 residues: CASSVAGEAAEQYF. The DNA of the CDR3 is TGTGCCAGCAGCGTTGCAGGGGAGGCAGCCGAGCAGTACTTC.

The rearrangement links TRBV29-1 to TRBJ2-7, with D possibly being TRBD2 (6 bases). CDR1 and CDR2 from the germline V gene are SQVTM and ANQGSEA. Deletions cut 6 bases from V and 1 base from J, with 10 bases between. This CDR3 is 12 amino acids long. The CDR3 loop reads CSVRAGSYEQYF. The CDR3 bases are TGCAGCGTCCGGGCGGGGTCCTACGAGCAGTACTTC.

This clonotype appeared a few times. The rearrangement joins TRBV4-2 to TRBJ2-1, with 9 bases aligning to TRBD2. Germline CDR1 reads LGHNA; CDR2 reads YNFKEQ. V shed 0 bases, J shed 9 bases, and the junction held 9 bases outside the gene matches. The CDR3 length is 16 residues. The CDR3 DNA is TGTGCCAGCAGCCAAGATGGGGCGGGAGGGCCGGGTGAGCAGTTCTTC. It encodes CASSQDGAGGPGEQFF.

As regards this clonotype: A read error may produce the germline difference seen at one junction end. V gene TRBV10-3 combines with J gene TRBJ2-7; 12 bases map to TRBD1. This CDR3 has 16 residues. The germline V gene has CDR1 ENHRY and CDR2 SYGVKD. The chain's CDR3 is CAISITGQGASYEQYF. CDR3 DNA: TGTGCCATCAGCATCACGGGACAGGGGGCGTCCTATGAGCAGTACTTC.

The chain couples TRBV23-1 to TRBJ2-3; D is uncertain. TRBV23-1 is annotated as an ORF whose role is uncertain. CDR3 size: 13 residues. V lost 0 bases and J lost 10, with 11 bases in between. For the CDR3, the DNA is TGCGCCAGCAGTCAATCTAGACTCATGCCGCAGTATTTT. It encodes CASSQSRLMPQYF.